This TCR beta chain is from a study of cytomegalovirus exposure and HLA in healthy donors (TCRdb year 2017). Some background on the complete study: The 500 to 700 repertoires of the first cohort and the 95 to 150 validation repertoires were produced on the same platform, according to a later analysis. The study aimed to test whether cataloging public T cell receptors could reveal signatures of past pathogen exposure. Besides the first cohort of around 670 subjects, a separate validation cohort made up of over 100 different subjects was used. The study combined high-throughput TCR immunosequencing, statistical association of individual TCRs with disease status, and machine learning to predict cytomegalovirus infection status.

Donors formed part of the validation cohort, which comprised over a hundred subjects and was distinct from the first cohort of under 850 subjects. From the cysteine up to the phenylalanine, the CDR3 has a length of 17 residues. Of all the DNA, just the CDR3 is kept, 51 bases in frame from base 1. V is shortened by 8 bases, J by 2 bases, and the region joining them spans 22 bases. CDR1 is given as LNHDA and CDR2 as SQIVND, both from the germline V gene (reference sequence). A note on this clone: Its antigen target is currently unknown. The input lacks base qualities; no much larger clone sits a single base away.

The paper as a whole reports these results and caveats: The study listed 150 to 200 TCR beta chains as associated with cytomegalovirus. A later analysis found that TCRs clustered in the first cohort also tended to co-occur in the roughly 120 validation repertoires, with 94% of cluster scores above 0. The authors suggested that the approach could potentially be extended to other disease states and immunological phenotypes. A few of the identified cytomegalovirus-associated TCR beta chains were confirmed in vitro to be specific for cytomegalovirus antigens. A later analysis lacked HLA typing for the validation cohort, so it scored co-occurrence in that cohort across all 120 or so repertoires. The classifier was reported to diagnose cytomegalovirus status with high specificity and sensitivity in both the original and validation cohorts. Most TCR sequences were observed very rarely across donors, whereas some public TCRs were present in many individuals.

The library was produced with the immunoSEQ multiplex PCR assay. From the authors' description of their analysis: A statistical classification framework was developed to diagnose cytomegalovirus status using the catalog of TCR beta chain sequences. TCRdb stores this immuneACCESS table with in-frame sequences only. Part of the clones is absent; in the studies checked, under half of the shortfall reflects unresolved V genes, and no reason is known for the rest. Clone size and V and J calls were adopted from that table, with D and trimming inferred from the DNA. Within this sample are 95,000 to 150,000 clones, with around 89% of them counted one time only. Of the sample, about 6.3% falls within the top ten clones.

Sample: PBMCs. The TCR comes from a young woman in good health and CMV-seropositive. Recombination linked TRBV19 to TRBJ1-5; a tentative D match to TRBD1 spans 6 bases. The sequenced DNA: TGTGCCAGTTACCAAAAAGGGGGGGTCGGGGGCAATCAGCCCCAGCATTTT. Its protein product is CASYQKGGVGGNQPQHF.